Below, 26 T cell receptor beta chains from the same sample are listed, as sequenced in a study of glioma-infiltrating T cells after dendritic cell vaccination. The time point denotes: after dendritic cell vaccination, including at tumor progression/relapse. Profiling relied on immunoSEQ multiplex PCR, and the TCRdb table lists in-frame clones only, not all of them. This sample yields approximately 110,000 clones, of which around 89% are seen a single time; approximately 3% belongs to the top ten. The sequencing used blood, collected after dendritic cell vaccination. The receptors stem from a human donor with glioblastoma.

This chain joins TRBV4-1 and TRBJ2-1; 12 bases map to TRBD2. This CDR3 comprises 16 residues. The V segment lost 3 bases and the J segment 1 base; nucleotides outside the gene matches: 1. Looked up from germline, CDR1 is MGHRA and CDR2 is YSYEKL. CDR3 coding DNA: TGCGCCAGCAGCCAGACTAGCGGGAGTTCCTACAATGAGCAGTTCTTC. It encodes CASSQTSGSSYNEQFF.

The J gene is TRBJ2-3, the V gene TRBV10-1; TRBD1 agrees at 7 bases. The germline V gene encodes CDR1 WNHNN and CDR2 SYGVQD (reference sequence). The CDR3 loop spans 13 amino acids. The ends lost 5 bases at V and 8 bases at J; junction bases unmatched: 7. For the CDR3, the DNA is TGCGCCAGCAGTACTGACAGGGCCCGTACGCAGTATTTT. This codes for CASSTDRARTQYF.

The chain has TRBV27 and TRBJ1-1; maybe TRBD1 (5 bases). Germline V gene sequence: CDR1 MNHEY, CDR2 SMNVEV (reference sequence). The CDR3 runs to 18 residues. V lost 5 bases, J lost 3 bases, and 25 bases lay in between. CDR3 protein: CASSHTQTGLKRDTEAFF. CDR3 nucleotide sequence: TGTGCCAGCAGTCACACCCAAACAGGATTGAAGAGAGACACTGAAGCTTTCTTT.

The J gene is TRBJ2-3, the V gene TRBV7-3; 7 bases fit TRBD1. Germline trimming cut 5 bases from V and 9 bases from J; bases unmatched to any gene: 11. Looked up from germline, CDR1 is SGHTA and CDR2 is FQGTGA. CDR3 length equals 14 residues. CDR3: CASSPGQPQGTQYF. The CDR3 DNA reads as TGTGCCAGCAGCCCGGGACAGCCACAAGGGACGCAGTATTTT. Combining the CDR3 with reference TRBV7-3 and TRBJ2-3 gives the whole variable domain GAGVSQTPSNKVTEKGKYVELRCDPISGHTALYWYRQSLGQGPEFLIYFQGTGAADDSGLPNDRFFAVRPEGSVSTLKIQRTERGDSAVYLCASSPGQPQGTQYFGPGTRLTVL.

The chain carries TRBV5-1 and TRBJ2-5; 9 bases align to TRBD2. Germline lookup yields CDR1 SGHRS and CDR2 YFSETQ. The CDR3 has 15 residues. Germline trimming cut 1 base from V and 4 bases from J; bases unmatched to any gene: 5. CDR3 sequence reads: CASSLSPSGIETQYF. The CDR3 DNA follows: TGCGCCAGCAGCTTGTCTCCTAGCGGGATAGAGACCCAGTACTTC. The complete variable domain, with remaining parts taken from reference TRBV5-1 and TRBJ2-5, reads KAGVTQTPRYLIKTRGQQVTLSCSPISGHRSVSWYQQTPGQGLQFLFEYFSETQRNKGNFPGRFSGRQFSNSRSEMNVSTLELGDSALYLCASSLSPSGIETQYFGPGTRLLVL.

As DNA, the CDR3 is TGTGCCAGCAGCGGCGGGACAGGCCCCCTTCAGCCCCAGCATTTT. It translates to CASSGGTGPLQPQHF. The chain recombines TRBV9 with TRBJ1-5; 8 bases map to TRBD1. The ends lost 3 bases at V and 6 bases at J; junction bases unmatched: 8. Germline V lookup: CDR1 SGDLS, CDR2 YYNGEE. The CDR3 spans 15 residues.

The chain couples TRBV29-1 to TRBJ2-3, with a tentative D call TRBD1 (6 bases). CDR3 size: 14 residues. V gave up 4 bases and J gave up 5 bases, with 16 bases separating them. CDR1 is SQVTM and CDR2 is ANQGSEA in the germline V gene. CDR3 in amino acids: CSVATGPPGDTQYF. The CDR3 DNA reads TGCAGCGTTGCGACAGGCCCTCCGGGAGATACGCAGTATTTT.

The rearrangement joins TRBV10-1 to TRBJ2-1; TRBD2 matches at 13 bases. The CDR3 is 15 residues long. CDR1 and CDR2 (germline): WNHNN, SYGVQD (reference sequence). V was clipped by 6 bases and J by 5 bases; unmatched bases: 4. In DNA form, the CDR3 reads TGCGCCAGCAGCGCCGGACTAGCGGGAGACAATGAGCAGTTCTTC. Amino acid sequence: CASSAGLAGDNEQFF.

The chain recombines TRBV6-1 with TRBJ2-1; 12 bases are shared with TRBD1. The ends lost 0 bases at V and 7 bases at J; junction bases unmatched: 4. This CDR3 is 16 amino acids long. Germline CDR1 and CDR2: MNHNS and SASEGT. CDR3 amino acids: CASSEAGTGGRNEQFF. CDR3 sequence (DNA): TGTGCCAGCAGTGAAGCTGGGACAGGGGGCCGAAATGAGCAGTTCTTC.

In DNA form, the CDR3 reads TGTGCCAGCAGCCGAGGGGGGGGACGGTCAGACTATGGCTACACCTTC. Residues: CASSRGGGRSDYGYTF. J is TRBJ1-2 and V is TRBV5-6; tentatively, D is TRBD1 (6 bases). This CDR3 comprises 16 residues. CDR1 SGHDT and CDR2 YYEEEE come from the germline V gene. V was shortened by 4 bases and J by 3 bases, with 19 bases between the two germline ends.

This rearrangement joins TRBV11-1 to TRBJ2-3; D may be TRBD2 (6 bases). Trimming stripped 5 bases from V and 2 bases from J, with 11 bases between. The germline V gene encodes CDR1 SGHAT and CDR2 FQDESV (reference sequence). This CDR3 comprises 14 residues. CDR3 loop: CASSTRTNTDTQYF. The DNA of the CDR3 is TGTGCCAGCAGCACCCGGACTAACACAGATACGCAGTATTTT.

The chain recombines TRBV30 with TRBJ2-7, with 8 bases aligning to TRBD1. Trimming took 7 bases from V and 3 from J; bases not matched to a gene: 5. The CDR3 covers 12 residues. CDR1 and CDR2 (germline): GTSNPN, SVGIG (reference sequence). In nucleotides, the CDR3 is TGTGCCTCCCGGACAGGGCGCTACGAGCAGTACTTC. Its protein product is CASRTGRYEQYF.

The CDR3 spells CASSRLTGGETEAFF. DNA for the CDR3: TGTGCCAGCAGTCGCCTTACAGGGGGCGAGACTGAAGCTTTCTTT. The V and J genes are TRBV6-1 and TRBJ1-1, with 9 bases lining up with TRBD1. Germline CDR1 MNHNS, CDR2 SASEGT. The CDR3 sequence is 15 residues long. J gave up 5 bases and V 5 bases, and 9 bases lay outside the gene matches.

The J gene is TRBJ1-2, the V gene TRBV30; 7 bases agree with TRBD1. Germline lookup yields CDR1 GTSNPN and CDR2 SVGIG (reference sequence). CDR3 size: 12 residues. V trimming: 2 bases; J trimming: 6 bases; junction bases outside the gene matches: 3. The CDR3 reads CAWSRTGDGYTF. The CDR3 bases are TGTGCCTGGAGTCGTACAGGGGATGGCTACACCTTC. Together with reference TRBV30 and TRBJ1-2, the CDR3 gives the full variable domain: SQTIHQWPATLVQPVGSPLSLECTVEGTSNPNLYWYRQAAGRGLQLLFYSVGIGQISSEVPQNLSASRPQDRQFILSSKKLLLSDSGFYLCAWSRTGDGYTFGSGTRLTVV.

The CDR3 loop is CSVGVTYEQYF. The CDR3 nucleotides are TGCAGTGTAGGGGTTACCTACGAGCAGTACTTC. The chain recombines TRBV20-1 with TRBJ2-7, with a possible D match to TRBD1 (5 bases). Trimming stripped 7 bases from V and 2 bases from J, with 9 bases between. CDR1 is DFQATT and CDR2 is SNEGSKA in the germline V gene (reference sequence). The CDR3 runs to 11 residues.

This clone was found a few times. The chain joins TRBV2 to TRBJ2-2; no definite D call. CDR3 length: 14 residues. V shed 5 bases and J shed 4 bases, with 11 bases lying between them. Germline loops: CDR1 SNHLY, CDR2 FYNNEI. CDR3 sequence (DNA): TGTGCCAGCAGTTTAATAGCTAGCACCGGGGAGCTGTTTTTT. Its protein is CASSLIASTGELFF.

The J gene is TRBJ2-7, the V gene TRBV21-1; the table's D call of TRBD1 was not tested on the DNA. TRBV21-1 is shown as a pseudogene. This CDR3 comprises 13 residues. CDR3 in amino acids: CATWTGGSYEQYF. CDR3 sequence (DNA): TGTGCCACCTGGACAGGGGGCTCCTACGAGCAGTACTTC.

The chain is built from TRBV5-5 and TRBJ1-5; TRBD1 is a possible D gene (5 bases). The V gene's germline CDR1 is SGHKS and CDR2 YYEKEE (reference sequence). V lost 1 base and J lost 5, with 10 bases in between. The CDR3 has 14 amino acids. CDR3 amino acids: CASSLLQADQPQHF. The CDR3 DNA reads as TGTGCCAGCAGCTTGTTACAGGCGGATCAGCCCCAGCATTTT.

The chain combines TRBV7-8 with TRBJ2-7, with D possibly being TRBD2 (5 bases). The CDR3 loop spans 14 amino acids. Germline V gene sequence: CDR1 SGHVS, CDR2 FQNEAQ. V dropped 1 base and J dropped 2 bases, with 9 bases sitting between them. The CDR3: CASSLGGSTYEQYF. The CDR3 DNA reads TGTGCCAGCAGCTTAGGTGGGAGCACCTACGAGCAGTACTTC. The full variable domain, its missing parts supplied by reference TRBV7-8 and TRBJ2-7, is GAGVSQSPRYKVAKRGQDVALRCDPISGHVSLFWYQQALGQGPEFLTYFQNEAQLDKSGLPSDRFFAERPEGSVSTLKIQRTQQEDSAVYLCASSLGGSTYEQYFGPGTRLTVT.

This clone occurred once. The chain combines TRBV19 with TRBJ2-5; no clear D gene. Germline V CDR1 and CDR2: LNHDA, SQIVND (reference sequence). This CDR3 is 13 amino acids long. Trimming cost V 3 bases and J 5 bases, with 10 bases left between them. CDR3: CASSIPGWETQYF. The CDR3 DNA follows: TGTGCCAGTAGTATCCCCGGGTGGGAGACCCAGTACTTC.

The chain recombines TRBV6-1 with TRBJ1-1, with D unclear. Germline V CDR1 and CDR2: MNHNS, SASEGT. This CDR3 has 12 amino acids. The ends were cut back, 5 bases at V and 1 base at J, with 5 bases in the middle. The CDR3 here is CASSSRNTEAFF. The CDR3 bases are TGTGCCAGCAGTTCCAGGAACACTGAAGCTTTCTTT.

The gene calls are TRBV2 and TRBJ2-3; D ambiguous. V lost 6 bases and J 2 bases, leaving 9 bases between the germline ends. CDR1 is SNHLY, CDR2 FYNNEI, per germline. This CDR3 is built from 13 residues. The DNA of the CDR3 is TGTGCCAGCAGCCCGCGAAACACAGATACGCAGTATTTT. Translated: CASSPRNTDTQYF. Full variable domain (remainder filled in from reference TRBV2 and TRBJ2-3): EPEVTQTPSHQVTQMGQEVILRCVPISNHLYFYWYRQILGQKVEFLVSFYNNEISEKSEIFDDQFSVERPDGSNFTLKIRSTKLEDSAMYFCASSPRNTDTQYFGPGTRLTVL.

The chain joins TRBV5-1 to TRBJ1-2; maybe TRBD1 (5 bases). Germline-derived CDR1 and CDR2 are SGHRS and YFSETQ. The CDR3 has 14 amino acids. V lost 3 bases, J lost 0 bases, and 9 bases lay in between. DNA of the CDR3: TGCGCCAGCAGCTGGGAGGGGACTAACTATGGCTACACCTTC. Amino acids: CASSWEGTNYGYTF.

This chain links TRBV4-2 with TRBJ2-5, with TRBD1 matching over 8 bases. The CDR3 length is 15 residues. The trim removed 4 bases at V and 3 bases at J, leaving 7 bases unmatched. CDR1 and CDR2 (germline): LGHNA, YNFKEQ. CDR3 nucleotide sequence: TGTGCCAGCAGCCGGCAGACAGGGGTGAAAGAGACCCAGTACTTC. It encodes CASSRQTGVKETQYF.

The chain is built from TRBV5-1 and TRBJ1-1; 8 bases agree with TRBD1. CDR1 and CDR2 (germline): SGHRS, YFSETQ. V lost 0 bases and J lost 1; bases outside the gene matches: 5. CDR3 size: 16 residues. The CDR3 protein is CASSLEGTGANTEAFF. The CDR3 DNA reads TGCGCCAGCAGCTTGGAAGGGACAGGCGCGAACACTGAAGCTTTCTTT.

The chain is built from TRBV15 and TRBJ2-3, with 8 bases that match TRBD1. The germline V gene has CDR1 LNHNV and CDR2 YYDKDF (reference sequence). V lost 0 bases to trimming and J lost 2 bases; unmatched junction nucleotides: 10. The CDR3 covers 18 residues. CDR3 residues: CATSRDRGPGGATDTQYF. In DNA form, the CDR3 reads TGTGCCACCAGCAGAGATCGTGGGCCAGGGGGCGCCACAGATACGCAGTATTTT.